This is a list of T cell receptor beta chains from one sample in a study of blood T cell repertoires in COVID-19. Sequenced by immunoSEQ multiplex PCR; TCRdb stores in-frame clones only, minus some. The sample has hundreds of thousands of clones, 80% to 90% seen once. The sequenced sample was peripheral blood. Receptor source: a young man with active or convalescent COVID-19. The CDR3 runs from the conserved cysteine through the conserved F or W. A D gene is named only where the DNA matches it firmly. Expanded clones get a size class; other rows say once, few or many, or leave the size out.

J gene	clone size	D gene	V gene	CDR3 length	CDR3 protein	CDR3 DNA
TRBJ2-7	-	-	TRBV24-1	13	CATSDGSSYEQYF	TGTGCCACCAGTGATGGCAGCTCCTACGAGCAGTACTTC
TRBJ1-6	-	TRBD1	TRBV6-1	15	CASSEKTGWNSPLHF	TGTGCCAGCAGTGAAAAGACAGGGTGGAATTCACCCCTCCACTTT
TRBJ2-4	-	-	TRBV7-2	16	CASSPPGVPTKNIQYF	TGTGCCAGCAGCCCCCCAGGCGTACCTACCAAAAACATTCAGTACTTC
TRBJ2-3	-	-	TRBV18	16	CASSQNLAGSTDTQYF	TGTGCCAGCTCACAAAACTTGGCCGGGAGCACAGATACGCAGTATTTT
TRBJ2-7	-	-	TRBV5-5	14	CASSSALSSYEQYF	TGTGCCAGCAGCTCCGCACTAAGCTCCTACGAGCAGTACTTC
TRBJ2-7	-	-	TRBV12-3/TRBV12-4	13	CASSFPGAYEQYF	TGTGCCAGCAGTTTCCCAGGGGCCTACGAGCAGTACTTC
TRBJ1-2	-	TRBD1	TRBV2	14	CASSPSTGNYGYTF	TGTGCCAGCAGCCCCTCGACAGGGAACTATGGCTACACCTTC
TRBJ2-3	-	-	TRBV30	13	CAWSTDSTDTQYF	TGTGCCTGGAGTACTGACTCCACAGATACGCAGTATTTT
TRBJ1-5	few	-	TRBV27	15	CASSPGDLSNQPQHF	TGTGCCAGCAGTCCAGGCGATTTAAGCAATCAGCCCCAGCATTTT
TRBJ2-3	-	-	TRBV3-1/TRBV3-2	13	CASSQEGADTQYF	TGTGCCAGCAGCCAAGAAGGAGCAGATACGCAGTATTTT
TRBJ2-2	-	-	TRBV9	16	CASSATRGWGPGELFF	TGTGCCAGCAGCGCCACCCGGGGATGGGGGCCCGGGGAGCTGTTTTTT
TRBJ1-1	-	TRBD1	TRBV4-1	16	CASSQGDRGLGTEAFF	TGCGCCAGCAGCCAGGGGGACAGGGGGCTGGGCACTGAAGCTTTCTTT
TRBJ2-1	-	-	TRBV11-2	11	CASSPLNEQFF	TGTGCCAGCAGCCCCTTAAATGAGCAGTTCTTC
TRBJ2-4	-	-	TRBV5-6	15	CASSLGQAAVNIQYF	TGTGCCAGCAGCTTGGGACAGGCGGCGGTAAACATTCAGTACTTC
TRBJ1-4	-	-	TRBV7-9	14	CASSLVNSNEKLFF	TGTGCCAGCAGCTTAGTTAACAGTAATGAAAAACTGTTTTTT
TRBJ2-5	-	-	TRBV15	14	CATSTGTPEETQYF	TGTGCCACCAGCACCGGGACACCCGAAGAGACCCAGTACTTC
TRBJ2-3	-	TRBD1	TRBV7-2	15	CASSLATGSPDTQYF	TGTGCCAGCAGCTTAGCGACAGGGAGTCCCGATACGCAGTATTTT
TRBJ2-3	-	-	TRBV7-2	15	CASSNGGLSTDTQYF	TGTGCCAGCAGCAACGGGGGGCTGAGCACAGATACGCAGTATTTT
TRBJ2-7	-	-	TRBV7-9	15	CASSLVGGPSYEQYF	TGTGCCAGCAGCTTAGTGGGAGGCCCATCCTACGAGCAGTACTTC
TRBJ2-7	-	-	TRBV10-3	14	CAISEGQSHYEQYF	TGTGCCATCAGTGAGGGGCAGAGTCACTACGAGCAGTACTTC
TRBJ2-2	-	-	TRBV7-2	15	CASSLNRANTGELFF	TGTGCCAGCAGCTTAAACAGGGCGAACACCGGGGAGCTGTTTTTT
TRBJ2-1	-	-	TRBV7-9	19	CASSPHGSPGTGPHHEQFF	TGTGCCAGCAGCCCTCACGGCAGCCCCGGTACAGGGCCCCATCATGAGCAGTTCTTC
TRBJ2-1	-	TRBD2	TRBV5-1	16	CASSLAGTSGRAEQFF	TGCGCCAGCAGCCTTGCTGGGACTAGCGGGAGGGCTGAGCAGTTCTTC
TRBJ2-7	-	-	TRBV29-1	13	CSVEDLRGSEQYF	TGCAGCGTTGAAGATCTTCGAGGGAGCGAGCAGTACTTC
TRBJ2-7	-	TRBD1	TRBV28	14	CASSQSTGSYEQYF	TGTGCCAGCAGCCAGTCGACAGGGTCCTACGAGCAGTACTTC
TRBJ1-1	-	-	TRBV6-5	13	CASSRPGNTEAFF	TGTGCCAGCAGCCGACCGGGGAACACTGAAGCTTTCTTT
TRBJ2-7	-	TRBD2	TRBV7-9	15	CASSRTSGRPYEQYF	TGTGCCAGCAGCCGGACTAGCGGGAGACCATACGAGCAGTACTTC
TRBJ1-2	-	-	TRBV5-1	11	CASSSNSGYTF	TGCGCCAGCAGCTCCAACAGTGGCTACACCTTC
TRBJ2-2	-	-	TRBV28	14	CASKRGRDTGKLFF	TGTGCCAGCAAAAGGGGGAGGGACACCGGGAAGCTGTTTTTT
TRBJ2-7	few	-	TRBV14	14	CASSQDQQGPAQYF	TGTGCCAGCAGCCAAGATCAACAGGGTCCTGCTCAGTACTTC
TRBJ1-3	-	-	TRBV19	12	CASYLQGNTIYF	TGTGCCAGCTACCTACAGGGAAACACCATATATTTT
TRBJ2-1	-	TRBD2	TRBV15	18	CATSCDETSGGPYNEQFF	TGTGCCACCAGCTGTGATGAGACTAGCGGGGGCCCGTACAATGAGCAGTTCTTC
TRBJ2-6	many	TRBD1	TRBV7-3	17	CASSAPGQGSGANVLTF	TGTGCCAGCAGCGCTCCGGGACAGGGTTCGGGGGCCAACGTCCTGACTTTC
TRBJ1-6	once	-	TRBV7-9	14	CASRPGVGDSPLHF	TGTGCCAGCCGTCCAGGGGTTGGAGATTCACCCCTCCACTTT